This T cell receptor beta chain is from a study of CD8 T cells in Susac syndrome. Study-wide background: The sequenced Susac syndrome patients comprised 5 or 6 with active disease and eight in remission.

RNA in amounts of about 0.5 to 1 ug was reverse transcribed with random hexamers. TCRdb ran MiXCR on the immunoSEQ multiplex PCR reads and lists one entry per CDR3 protein. The sample lists around 230,000 distinct CDR3 sequences; 95% to 97% were seen once. This CDR3 is 15 amino acids long. Germline V CDR1 and CDR2: SGHRS, YFSETQ. V lost 0 bases to trimming and J lost 1 base; unmatched junction nucleotides: 2. The sequence was obtained from a human donor with Susac syndrome. The specimen sequenced was CD4+ T cells from PBMCs. This rearrangement joins TRBV5-1 to TRBJ2-5; 8 nucleotides agree with TRBD2. CDR3 coding DNA: TGCGCCAGCAGCTTGGCACTAGCGGCCCAAGAGACCCAGTACTTC. Translation: CASSLALAAQETQYF. Drawing the rest from reference TRBV5-1 and TRBJ2-5, the complete variable domain is KAGVTQTPRYLIKTRGQQVTLSCSPISGHRSVSWYQQTPGQGLQFLFEYFSETQRNKGNFPGRFSGRQFSNSRSEMNVSTLELGDSALYLCASSLALAAQETQYFGPGTRLLVL.